Below are 12 T cell receptor beta chains sequenced from a single sample in a study of monozygotic twins with inflammatory bowel disease. Using the 5' RACE reads, TCRdb records one entry per CDR3 protein without DNA. This table holds 95,000 to 110,000 distinct CDR3 sequences. Source material: blood. Every receptor here comes from a human donor with ulcerative colitis or Crohn's disease, or a healthy co-twin of an affected twin (not recorded which).

The rearrangement links TRBV20-1 to TRBJ2-1; TCRdb picks TRBD1, but there is no DNA to check that call. Germline V gene data show CDR1 as DFQATT and CDR2 as SNEGSKA (reference sequence). The CDR3 has 12 residues. This CDR3 reads CSARGQPGEQFF.

The rearrangement links TRBV7-2 to TRBJ2-7; the TCRdb D gene call, TRBD1, has no DNA to confirm it. The germline gives CDR1 SGHTA, CDR2 FQGNSA. This CDR3 comprises 14 residues. The CDR3 protein is CASRDPGQVNEQYF.

This chain joins TRBV5-1 and TRBJ2-1. Germline V gene data show CDR1 as SGHRS and CDR2 as YFSETQ. This CDR3 has 13 residues. CDR3 sequence: CASYYPLDNEQFF.

The V gene is TRBV7-6, the J gene TRBJ2-1; TCRdb calls TRBD1, which cannot be checked without DNA. This CDR3 spans 13 amino acids. CDR1 is SGHVS, CDR2 FNYEAQ, per germline. CDR3 residues: CASSHPEDRERFF.

The chain joins TRBV6-1 to TRBJ1-6. The CDR3 has 14 residues. Germline V CDR1 and CDR2: MNHNS, SASEGT. The CDR3 reads CASSLSGVYSPLHF.

The chain employs TRBV10-3 and TRBJ2-1. Germline lookup yields CDR1 ENHRY and CDR2 SYGVKD. The CDR3 consists of 13 residues. The CDR3 loop reads CAISVLLGNEQFF.

This sequence joins TRBV7-2 and TRBJ1-2; TCRdb calls TRBD1, which cannot be checked without DNA. Germline-derived CDR1 and CDR2 are SGHTA and FQGNSA. This CDR3 has 13 amino acids. CDR3 sequence reads: CASSGSTGYGYTF.

The CDR3 sequence is CASTSRTSASYEQYF. The rearrangement uses TRBV7-2 and TRBJ2-7; TCRdb indicates TRBD2, and absent DNA this call remains unverified. Germline V gene lookup returns CDR1 SGHTA and CDR2 FQGNSA. This CDR3 region has 15 residues.

J is TRBJ1-1 and V is TRBV5-1; TCRdb calls TRBD1, which cannot be checked without DNA. Germline CDR1 and CDR2: SGHRS and YFSETQ. The CDR3 length is 15 residues. The chain's CDR3 is CASSTTTGAATEAFF.

This sequence joins TRBV19 and TRBJ1-1; TCRdb returns TRBD1, unconfirmable since there is no DNA. This CDR3 is 16 amino acids long. CDR1 and CDR2 from the germline V gene are LNHDA and SQIVND (reference sequence). This CDR3 reads CASRQRSDRTNTEAFF.

The chain combines TRBV2 with TRBJ1-1. This CDR3 has 13 amino acids. Germline V lookup: CDR1 SNHLY, CDR2 FYNNEI. This CDR3 reads CASSFYSYTEAFF.

The CDR3 is CASSLNPGSGANVLTF. The genes are TRBV7-3 and TRBJ2-6; TCRdb proposes TRBD1, but this gene call is untestable without DNA. Per the germline V gene, CDR1 is SGHTA and CDR2 is FQGTGA. CDR3 length equals 16 residues. Based on the CDR3 plus reference TRBV7-3 and TRBJ2-6, the full variable domain is GAGVSQTPSNKVTEKGKYVELRCDPISGHTALYWYRQSLGQGPEFLIYFQGTGAADDSGLPNDRFFAVRPEGSVSTLKIQRTERGDSAVYLCASSLNPGSGANVLTFGAGSRLTVL.